Shown below are 10 T cell receptor beta chains from a single sample sequenced in a study of cytomegalovirus exposure and HLA in healthy donors. 13 Jbeta primers and 60 Vbeta primers were used for the PCR. The protocol was immunoSEQ multiplex PCR, while the TCRdb copy is restricted to in-frame clones and leaves out a portion. The sample has roughly 220,000 clones, around 86% seen once. Sequencing input: PBMCs. Every receptor here comes from a woman between 35 and 50 years old in good health and CMV-seronegative.

This chain links TRBV18 with TRBJ2-7, with TRBD1 matching over 8 bases. The CDR3 sequence is 12 residues long. Losses at the gene ends were 6 bases for V and 4 bases for J; bases not matched to a gene: 2. CDR1 and CDR2 from the germline V gene are KGHSH and LQKENI. The CDR3: CASSGDRYEQYF. The DNA of the CDR3 is TGTGCCAGCTCGGGGGACAGGTACGAGCAGTACTTC. Using reference TRBV18 and TRBJ2-7 for the parts outside the CDR3, the full variable domain is NAGVMQNPRHLVRRRGQEARLRCSPMKGHSHVYWYRQLPEEGLKFMVYLQKENIIDESGMPKERFSAEFPKEGPSILRIQQVVRGDSAAYFCASSGDRYEQYFGPGTRLTVT.

The V call is TRBV19, the J call TRBJ2-7; 9 positions agree with TRBD1. V was clipped by 3 bases and J by 4 bases; unmatched bases: 7. CDR1 LNHDA and CDR2 SQIVND come from the germline V gene (reference sequence). The CDR3 spans 15 residues. CDR3 in amino acids: CASSIVTGGFYEQYF. CDR3 DNA: TGTGCCAGTAGTATTGTGACAGGGGGTTTTTACGAGCAGTACTTC.

This rearrangement joins TRBV7-9 to TRBJ1-3, with 10 bases aligning to TRBD1. The germline V gene encodes CDR1 SEHNR and CDR2 FQNEAQ (reference sequence). The CDR3 loop spans 14 amino acids. J gave up 6 bases and V 8 bases, and 7 bases lay outside the gene matches. The CDR3 DNA sequence: TGTGCCAGCCATGACAGGGGGCGGGAAAACACCATATATTTT. Translated, it gives CASHDRGRENTIYF.

This rearrangement joins TRBV6-1 to TRBJ1-1; D perhaps matches TRBD1 (6 bases). Germline V gene data show CDR1 as MNHNS and CDR2 as SASEGT. The CDR3 runs 14 residues. V was clipped by 4 bases and J by 6 bases, with 15 bases between them. This chain's CDR3 is CASSAKQGRAEAFF. CDR3 DNA sequence: TGTGCCAGCAGTGCCAAACAGGGTAGGGCTGAAGCTTTCTTT.

In this sample, this clone turned up a few times. The V and J genes are TRBV7-9 and TRBJ2-1, with 8 bases identical to TRBD2. Germline V gene lookup returns CDR1 SEHNR and CDR2 FQNEAQ (reference sequence). The CDR3 sequence is 15 residues long. The J segment lost 6 bases and the V segment lost 5 bases, leaving 9 bases of the junction unmatched. This CDR3 is CASSLWGTRSNEQFF. The CDR3, as DNA: TGTGCCAGCAGCCTTTGGGGGACTAGATCCAATGAGCAGTTCTTC.

This chain uses TRBV27 with TRBJ2-7; 8 positions match TRBD1. The CDR3 has 15 residues. Germline CDR1 reads MNHEY; CDR2 reads SMNVEV (reference sequence). Trimming at V came to 6 bases and at J to 3 bases, leaving 10 bases not matched to a gene. The CDR3 reads CASSSADRAFYEQYF. The CDR3 DNA follows: TGTGCCAGCAGCTCCGCGGACAGGGCATTCTACGAGCAGTACTTC.

The gene calls are TRBV6-5 and TRBJ2-5; 7 nucleotides align to TRBD1. The better agreement between TRBJ2-7 and the DNA end casts doubt on the J call. Germline CDR1 MNHEY, CDR2 SVGAGI. The CDR3 runs 14 residues. The CDR3 region is CASGTLQGPYEQYF. The CDR3 bases are TGTGCCAGTGGGACGTTACAGGGGCCCTACGAGCAGTACTTC.

V is TRBV14 and J is TRBJ2-2; D might be TRBD2 (6 bases). CDR1 SGHDN and CDR2 FVKESK come from the germline V gene. V lost 5 bases, J lost 1 base, and 23 bases lay in between. The CDR3 consists of 19 residues. CDR3 amino acids: CASSALRGNPSGNTGELFF. The CDR3 coding sequence is TGTGCCAGCAGCGCCCTCCGGGGGAACCCATCGGGGAACACCGGGGAGCTGTTTTTT.

This chain links TRBV7-2 with TRBJ2-5; possible D gene TRBD1, 5 bases. Germline V gives CDR1 SGHTA, CDR2 FQGNSA. V was cut by 1 base and J by 3 bases, with 15 bases left in between. The CDR3 covers 16 residues. The CDR3 loop reads CASSLEISRAEETQYF. For the CDR3, the DNA is TGTGCCAGCAGCTTAGAAATTAGCAGGGCAGAAGAGACCCAGTACTTC.

The chain recombines TRBV27 with TRBJ2-5, with 9 bases identical to TRBD1. Looked up from germline, CDR1 is MNHEY and CDR2 is SMNVEV (reference sequence). CDR3 length: 13 amino acids. The V and J ends lost 6 bases and 7 bases, in that order; junction bases with no gene match: 6. In DNA form, the CDR3 reads TGTGCCAGCAGAGGACAGGGGAGTAGGACCCAGTACTTC. It is translated as CASRGQGSRTQYF.